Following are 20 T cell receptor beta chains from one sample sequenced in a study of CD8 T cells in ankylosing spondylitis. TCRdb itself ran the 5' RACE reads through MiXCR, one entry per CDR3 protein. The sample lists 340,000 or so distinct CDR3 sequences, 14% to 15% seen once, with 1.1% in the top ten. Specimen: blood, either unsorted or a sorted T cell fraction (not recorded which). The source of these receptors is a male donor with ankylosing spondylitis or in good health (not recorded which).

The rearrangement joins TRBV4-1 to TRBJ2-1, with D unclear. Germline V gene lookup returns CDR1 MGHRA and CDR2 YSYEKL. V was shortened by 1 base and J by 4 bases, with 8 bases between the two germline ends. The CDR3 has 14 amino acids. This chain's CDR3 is CASSQGGLYNEQFF. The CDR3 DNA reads TGCGCCAGCAGCCAAGGGGGTCTATACAATGAGCAGTTCTTC.

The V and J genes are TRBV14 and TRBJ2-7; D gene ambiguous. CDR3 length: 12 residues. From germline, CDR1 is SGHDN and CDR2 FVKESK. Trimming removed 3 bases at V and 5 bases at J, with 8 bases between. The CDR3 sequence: CASSQTFDEQYF. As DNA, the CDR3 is TGTGCCAGCAGCCAGACCTTCGACGAGCAGTACTTC.

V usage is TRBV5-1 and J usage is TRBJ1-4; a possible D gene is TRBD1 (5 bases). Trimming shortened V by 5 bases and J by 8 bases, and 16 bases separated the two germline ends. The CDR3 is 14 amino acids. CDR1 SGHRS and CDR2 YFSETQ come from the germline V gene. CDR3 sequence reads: CASSLPGTQEKLFF. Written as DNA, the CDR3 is TGCGCCAGCAGTTTACCAGGGACGCAGGAAAAACTGTTTTTT.

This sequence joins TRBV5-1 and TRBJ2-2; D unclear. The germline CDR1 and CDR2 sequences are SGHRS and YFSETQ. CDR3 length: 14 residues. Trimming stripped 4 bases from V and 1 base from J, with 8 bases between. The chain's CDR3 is CASSPYMNTGELFF. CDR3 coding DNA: TGCGCCAGCAGCCCATATATGAACACCGGGGAGCTGTTTTTT.

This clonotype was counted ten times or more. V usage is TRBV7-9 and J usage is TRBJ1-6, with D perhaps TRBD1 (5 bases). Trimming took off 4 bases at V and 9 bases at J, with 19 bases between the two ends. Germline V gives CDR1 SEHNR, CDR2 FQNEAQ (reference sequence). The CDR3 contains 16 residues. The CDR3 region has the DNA TGTGCCAGCAGCTCGGACACTCAGGCTAGGGGTTCACCCCTCCACTTT. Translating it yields CASSSDTQARGSPLHF.

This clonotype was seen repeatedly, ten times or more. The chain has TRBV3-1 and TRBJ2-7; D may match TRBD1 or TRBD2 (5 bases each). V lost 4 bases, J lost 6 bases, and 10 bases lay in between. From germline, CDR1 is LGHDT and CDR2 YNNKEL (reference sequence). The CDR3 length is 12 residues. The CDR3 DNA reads TGTGCCAGCAGCCCCATTGGGGGCGAGCAGTACTTC. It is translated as CASSPIGGEQYF.

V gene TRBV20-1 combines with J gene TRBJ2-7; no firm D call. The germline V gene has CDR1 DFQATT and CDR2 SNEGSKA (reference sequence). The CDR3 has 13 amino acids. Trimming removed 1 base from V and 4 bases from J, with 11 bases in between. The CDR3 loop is CSARVRGQYEQYF. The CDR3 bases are TGCAGTGCTAGAGTTCGCGGTCAGTACGAGCAGTACTTC.

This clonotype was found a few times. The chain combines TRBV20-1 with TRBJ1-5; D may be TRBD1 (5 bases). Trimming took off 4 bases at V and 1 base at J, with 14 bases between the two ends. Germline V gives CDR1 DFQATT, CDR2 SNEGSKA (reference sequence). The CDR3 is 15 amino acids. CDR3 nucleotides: TGCAGTGCTACTGATGACAAGGGGAGCAATCAGCCCCAGCATTTT. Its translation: CSATDDKGSNQPQHF.

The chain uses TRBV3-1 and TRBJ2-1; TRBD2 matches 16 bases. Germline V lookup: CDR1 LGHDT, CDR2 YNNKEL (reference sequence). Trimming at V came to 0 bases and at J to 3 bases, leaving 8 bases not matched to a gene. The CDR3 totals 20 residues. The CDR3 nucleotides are TGTGCCAGCAGCCAAGATCAAAGGGGGACTAGCGGGAGGGTCTACAATGAGCAGTTCTTC. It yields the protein CASSQDQRGTSGRVYNEQFF.

This CDR3 is CASSFSGTGSDTQYF. The CDR3 region has the DNA TGTGCCAGCAGCTTTTCCGGGACAGGGTCAGATACGCAGTATTTT. V gene TRBV7-8 combines with J gene TRBJ2-3, with TRBD1 matching over 9 bases. CDR1 and CDR2 from the germline V gene are SGHVS and FQNEAQ. J lost 4 bases, V lost 3 bases, and 5 bases had no gene match. The CDR3 extends over 15 amino acids.

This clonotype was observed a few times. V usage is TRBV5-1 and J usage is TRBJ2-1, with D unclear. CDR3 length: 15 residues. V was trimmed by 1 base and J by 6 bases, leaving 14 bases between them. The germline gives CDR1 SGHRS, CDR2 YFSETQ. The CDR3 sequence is CASSLTPESFNEQFF. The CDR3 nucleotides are TGCGCCAGCAGCTTGACCCCGGAGAGTTTCAATGAGCAGTTCTTC.

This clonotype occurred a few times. The DNA for the CDR3 is TGTGCCAGCAGCTTAGGCACAGGGGGTTACAATGAGCAGTTCTTC. Its protein is CASSLGTGGYNEQFF. The chain employs TRBV11-2 and TRBJ2-1, with 8 bases aligning to TRBD1. This CDR3 has 15 residues. Germline V CDR1 and CDR2: SGHAT, FQNNGV. The trim removed 1 base at V and 4 bases at J, leaving 3 bases unmatched. The full variable domain, with the rest looked up from reference TRBV11-2 and TRBJ2-1, is EAGVAQSPRYKIIEKRQSVAFWCNPISGHATLYWYQQILGQGPKLLIQFQNNGVVDDSQLPKDRFSAERLKGVDSTLKIQPAKLEDSAVYLCASSLGTGGYNEQFFGPGTRLTVL.

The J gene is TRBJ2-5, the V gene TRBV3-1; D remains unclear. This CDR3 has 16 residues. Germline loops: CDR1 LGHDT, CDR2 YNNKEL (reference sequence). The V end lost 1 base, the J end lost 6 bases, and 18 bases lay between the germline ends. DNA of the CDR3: TGTGCCAGCAGCCAAGCCTTCCGGTCTAGGGCCAAGACCCAGTACTTC. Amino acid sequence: CASSQAFRSRAKTQYF.

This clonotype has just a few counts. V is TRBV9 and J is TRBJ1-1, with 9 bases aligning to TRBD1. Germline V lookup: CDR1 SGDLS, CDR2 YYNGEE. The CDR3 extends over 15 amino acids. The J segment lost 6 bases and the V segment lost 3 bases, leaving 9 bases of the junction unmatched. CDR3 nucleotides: TGTGCCAGCAGCGCCGGGACAGGGCTATCCCCTGAAGCTTTCTTT. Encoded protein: CASSAGTGLSPEAFF.

The CDR3 sequence: CASRRLVNEQYF. In DNA form, the CDR3 reads TGTGCCAGCAGACGACTAGTCAACGAGCAGTACTTC. The chain recombines TRBV7-2 with TRBJ2-7; a possible D gene is TRBD2 (6 bases). V gave up 6 bases and J gave up 5 bases, with 11 bases separating them. The CDR3 loop spans 12 amino acids. Germline CDR1 SGHTA, CDR2 FQGNSA.

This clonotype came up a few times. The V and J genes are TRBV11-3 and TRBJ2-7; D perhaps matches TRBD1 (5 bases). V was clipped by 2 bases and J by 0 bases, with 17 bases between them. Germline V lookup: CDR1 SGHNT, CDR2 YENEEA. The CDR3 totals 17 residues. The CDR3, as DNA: TGTGCCAGCAGCTTACGTCTGGGGCCTACAACCTCCTACGAGCAGTACTTC. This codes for CASSLRLGPTTSYEQYF.

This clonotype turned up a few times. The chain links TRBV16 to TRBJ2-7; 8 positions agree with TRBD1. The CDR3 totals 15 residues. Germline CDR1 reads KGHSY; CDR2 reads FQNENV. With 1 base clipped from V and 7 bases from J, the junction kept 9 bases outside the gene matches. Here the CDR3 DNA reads TGTGCCAGCAGCCAATTCCGGACAGGGTATATTGAGCAGTACTTC. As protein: CASSQFRTGYIEQYF.

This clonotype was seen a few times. CDR3 loop: CASSLGEAVYGYTF. CDR3 nucleotide sequence: TGCGCCAGCAGCTTGGGGGAAGCAGTCTATGGCTACACCTTC. V and J are TRBV5-1 and TRBJ1-2; no reliable D call. V dropped 0 bases and J dropped 4 bases, with 10 bases sitting between them. In germline, CDR1 is SGHRS, CDR2 YFSETQ. There are 14 residues in the CDR3. The whole variable domain, filled in from reference TRBV5-1 and TRBJ1-2, reads KAGVTQTPRYLIKTRGQQVTLSCSPISGHRSVSWYQQTPGQGLQFLFEYFSETQRNKGNFPGRFSGRQFSNSRSEMNVSTLELGDSALYLCASSLGEAVYGYTFGSGTRLTVV.

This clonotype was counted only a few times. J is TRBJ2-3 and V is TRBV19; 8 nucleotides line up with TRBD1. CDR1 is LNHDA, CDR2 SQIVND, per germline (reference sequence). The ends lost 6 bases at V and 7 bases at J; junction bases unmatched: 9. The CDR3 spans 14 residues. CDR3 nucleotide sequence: TGTGCCAGTAGCACCACAGGGGGTCGGAATACGCAGTATTTT. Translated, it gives CASSTTGGRNTQYF.

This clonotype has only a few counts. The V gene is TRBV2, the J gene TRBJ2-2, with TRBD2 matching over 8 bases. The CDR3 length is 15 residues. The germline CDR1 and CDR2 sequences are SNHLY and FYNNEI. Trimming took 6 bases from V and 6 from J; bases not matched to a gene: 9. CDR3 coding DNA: TGTGCCAGCAGGACCGGGACTAGGGCGTCCGGGGAGCTGTTTTTT. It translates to CASRTGTRASGELFF.